This T cell receptor beta chain originates from a study of shared clonotypes between healthy human individuals. This CDR3 is 15 amino acids long. Per the germline V gene, CDR1 is SGHVS and CDR2 is FNYEAQ. J gave up 1 base and V 5 bases, and 3 bases lay outside the gene matches. Profiled with immunoSEQ multiplex PCR; TCRdb holds only in-frame clones, not every one. The table has around 2.1 million clones, approximately 94% seen once; the top ten hold roughly 0.13%. Donors were healthy HIV-negative adults without recently reported acute infections or vaccinations. The study drew all its donors from Caucasian adults living in Nashville, Tennessee. CD4+ cells underwent separation, giving CD45RA+ naive and CD45RA-negative memory subsets.

The receptor was derived from a man younger than 35 in good health. Material for sequencing was naive CD4+ T cells sorted from blood. Subset here: CD45RA+ positively selected. This chain uses TRBV7-6 with TRBJ1-3; TRBD1 aligns across 9 bases. CDR3 sequence: CASSAGTGSGNTIYF. As DNA, the CDR3 is TGTGCCAGCAGCGCCGGGACAGGGTCTGGAAACACCATATATTTT.